One T cell receptor (beta chain) is described in this entry. Deletions cut 1 base from V and 4 bases from J, with 16 bases between. Germline CDR1 and CDR2: KGHSH and LQKENI. This CDR3 region has 17 residues. This entry is derived from a study of blood T cell repertoires in COVID-19. TCRdb's table, derived via immunoSEQ multiplex PCR, lists solely in-frame clones and lacks some. The sample gives approximately 55,000 clones, 60% to 85% of which show up once; under 25% is in the top ten. The specimen sequenced was peripheral blood. The rearrangement joins TRBV18 to TRBJ2-2; tentative D call: TRBD2 (5 bases). This receptor was identified in a man between 25 and 39 years old with COVID-19, enrolled during active disease. The CDR3 nucleotides read TGTGCCAGCTCACCACGCTCTGGCGGGCAGGTCACCGGGGAGCTGTTTTTT. Protein: CASSPRSGGQVTGELFF.